The 15 T cell receptor beta chains given below trace back to one sample, sequenced in a study of human T cells and chemical hapten exposure. Time point: pre-sensitization, week 0. Sample treatment: therapeutic diphenylcyclopropenone sensitization with weekly scalp DPC. One entry per CDR3 protein, called by TCRdb with MiXCR from the RACE reads. The repertoire has about 260,000 distinct CDR3 sequences, over 8% of them found once; the top ten carry 2.3%. Sequencing was performed on whole blood, taken in connection with sensitization to the hapten diphenylcyclopropenone (DPC). All receptors come from a woman aged 40 to 50 with alopecia areata. Some clones in this sample may be carry-over from other donors' samples.

This clonotype has a count of ten or more. V usage is TRBV29-1 and J usage is TRBJ2-1; D remains ambiguous. The CDR3 sequence is 15 residues long. Germline V gene lookup returns CDR1 SQVTM and CDR2 ANQGSEA. The CDR3 DNA is TGCAGTGCTGAAGACCCTATACGTGGTCAGGATGAGCAGTTCTTC. Its translation is CSAEDPIRGQDEQFF.

This clonotype was counted only a few times. For the CDR3, the DNA is TGTGCCAGCAGTGATAGCGGGAGAGAGACCCAGTACTTC. Translation: CASSDSGRETQYF. This chain uses TRBV2 with TRBJ2-5; 9 nucleotides agree with TRBD2. V lost 3 bases, J lost 4 bases, and 0 bases stayed unmatched. CDR1 is SNHLY and CDR2 is FYNNEI in the germline V gene. The CDR3 length is 13 residues.

The rearrangement links TRBV20-1 to TRBJ2-2, with TRBD2 matching over 7 bases. CDR1 and CDR2 (germline): DFQATT, SNEGSKA (reference sequence). CDR3 size: 16 residues. Trimming took 0 bases from V and 4 from J; bases not matched to a gene: 8. CDR3 DNA sequence: TGCAGTGCTAGAGATCAAGAGCGGGGATTCACCGGGGAGCTGTTTTTT. This encodes CSARDQERGFTGELFF.

This clonotype was found a few times. V gene TRBV5-1 combines with J gene TRBJ2-1, with D tentatively TRBD1 or TRBD2 (5 bases each). Trimming removed 3 bases at V and 9 bases at J, with 10 bases between. CDR3 length: 12 residues. Germline V gene sequence: CDR1 SGHRS, CDR2 YFSETQ. CDR3 DNA: TGCGCCAGCAGCTGGGACCGGGTTGAGCAGTTCTTC. It is translated as CASSWDRVEQFF.

This clonotype was detected a few times. This rearrangement joins TRBV7-2 to TRBJ1-2, with D possibly TRBD1 on 5 matching bases. The CDR3 runs 17 residues. V was cut by 3 bases and J by 6 bases, with 23 bases left in between. CDR1 is SGHTA and CDR2 is FQGNSA in the germline V gene. The CDR3 DNA reads TGTGCCAGCAGCTTTGGAAATCCTATCAGCAGGGAAAATGGCTACACCTTC. The encoded protein is CASSFGNPISRENGYTF.

This rearrangement joins TRBV6-2 or TRBV6-3 to TRBJ1-5; unclear D gene. This CDR3 contains 13 residues. The germline V and J ends were trimmed by 6 bases and 6 bases, with 12 bases remaining between them. Germline CDR1 reads MNHEY; CDR2 reads SVGEGT. CDR3 bases: TGTGCCAGCAGCTCACTCCCGCGTCAGCCCCAGCATTTT. This codes for CASSSLPRQPQHF.

In its sample, this clonotype was seen a few times. The chain couples TRBV6-2 or TRBV6-3 to TRBJ2-1; D unclear. The V gene's germline CDR1 is MNHEY and CDR2 SVGEGT. CDR3 length equals 15 residues. Trimming left V 7 bases short and J 2 bases short, with 15 bases between. This chain's CDR3 is CASTLMGGTYNEQFF. In DNA form, the CDR3 reads TGTGCCAGCACCCTCATGGGCGGAACCTACAATGAGCAGTTCTTC.

A few counts support this clonotype. This chain connects TRBV5-1 to TRBJ1-4; D perhaps matches TRBD1 (6 bases). V was shortened by 7 bases and J by 7 bases, with 14 bases between the two germline ends. Germline CDR1 SGHRS, CDR2 YFSETQ. CDR3 length: 13 amino acids. CDR3 DNA sequence: TGCGCCAGCCGGAACAGGGAGGGTGAAAAACTGTTTTTT. Translated, it gives CASRNREGEKLFF.

This clonotype was detected many times. This rearrangement joins TRBV7-8 to TRBJ2-7; D gene unclear. Trimming cost V 0 bases and J 3 bases, with 6 bases left between them. The CDR3 consists of 13 residues. The germline V gene has CDR1 SGHVS and CDR2 FQNEAQ. The CDR3 region is CASSLALLYEQYF. The CDR3 coding sequence is TGTGCCAGCAGCTTAGCCCTCCTCTACGAGCAGTACTTC.

This clonotype appeared many times. The V and J genes are TRBV12-3 or TRBV12-4 and TRBJ1-4; D is uncertain. This CDR3 contains 15 residues. V lost 2 bases, J lost 3 bases, and 10 bases lay in between. The CDR3: CASSLSASPNEKLFF. The CDR3, as DNA: TGTGCCAGCAGTTTATCGGCCTCACCTAATGAAAAACTGTTTTTT.

The gene calls are TRBV6-5 and TRBJ2-1; TRBD2 aligns across 8 bases. The germline V gene has CDR1 MNHEY and CDR2 SVGAGI. There are 14 residues in the CDR3. The V and J ends lost 2 bases and 7 bases, in that order; junction bases with no gene match: 4. The DNA of the CDR3 is TGTGCCAGCAGTTACGCGGGAGGAACGAATGAGCAGTTCTTC. Amino acids: CASSYAGGTNEQFF.

CDR3 DNA: TGCAGTGCCCCTGACAGCGGGAGCTCCGCAGATACGCAGTATTTT. This translates into CSAPDSGSSADTQYF. This sequence joins TRBV20-1 and TRBJ2-3; 8 positions match TRBD2. Germline loops: CDR1 DFQATT, CDR2 SNEGSKA (reference sequence). J gave up 4 bases and V 6 bases, and 12 bases lay outside the gene matches. The CDR3 covers 15 residues.

This clonotype was counted ten times or more. The genes are TRBV27 and TRBJ2-6; D not resolved. CDR1 MNHEY and CDR2 SMNVEV come from the germline V gene (reference sequence). This CDR3 is 18 amino acids long. The V end lost 0 bases, the J end lost 0 bases, and 12 bases lay between the germline ends. CDR3 DNA: TGTGCCAGCAGTTTATCCCCGCTAACTGGCTCTGGGGCCAACGTCCTGACTTTC. Translation: CASSLSPLTGSGANVLTF.

This clonotype appeared many times. The chain employs TRBV28 and TRBJ1-1; D gene uncertain. From germline, CDR1 is MDHEN and CDR2 SYDVKM. The CDR3 contains 15 residues. Trimming stripped 3 bases from V and 8 bases from J, with 19 bases between. This CDR3 is CASSLPLGPSREAFF. The CDR3 DNA reads TGTGCCAGCAGTTTGCCACTTGGACCGTCTCGCGAAGCTTTCTTT. The entire variable domain, with the rest obtained from reference TRBV28 and TRBJ1-1, is as follows: DVKVTQSSRYLVKRTGEKVFLECVQDMDHENMFWYRQDPGLGLRLIYFSYDVKMKEKGDIPEGYSVSREKKERFSLILESASTNQTSMYLCASSLPLGPSREAFFGQGTRLTVV.

Ten or more counts support this clonotype. The J gene is TRBJ2-1, the V gene TRBV28, with 9 bases matching TRBD1. Losses at the gene ends were 6 bases for V and 5 bases for J; bases not matched to a gene: 8. This CDR3 spans 15 amino acids. The germline V gene has CDR1 MDHEN and CDR2 SYDVKM. This CDR3 reads CASSRGGTGNNEQFF. CDR3 nucleotides: TGTGCCAGCAGCCGAGGGGGGACAGGGAACAATGAGCAGTTCTTC.